This TCR beta chain appears in the sequencing data of a study of blood T cells in healthy people across ages. Findings of the study overall: Naive and antigen-experienced cells were not separated, limiting conclusive comparison.

Isolated per sample were at least 7 million PBMCs. As for this clonotype: The antigen is unknown.

With a J-beta primer mix and a sample-barcoded 5' primer, a second PCR ran 7 to 11 cycles. Every cDNA molecule carried a tag from a template-switch adaptor bearing 12 random nucleotides. TCRdb passed the 5' RACE reads through MiXCR, listing each CDR3 protein once. The table shows hundreds of thousands of distinct CDR3 sequences, with around half occurring only once. The CDR3 is 14 residues long. V was shortened by 11 bases and J by 7 bases, with 18 bases between the two germline ends. Germline V CDR1 and CDR2: SGHTA, FQGNSA. The chain carries TRBV7-2 and TRBJ1-6; D is perhaps TRBD1 (5 bases). This TCR was recovered from a woman aged 55-70 years in good health. Sample: blood. DNA of the CDR3: TGTGCCTCCTCCCTTTTCGGGGACAATTCACCCCTCCACTTT. It is translated as CASSLFGDNSPLHF. Looking up the rest from reference TRBV7-2 and TRBJ1-6 gives the full variable domain: GAGVSQSPSNKVTEKGKDVELRCDPISGHTALYWYRQSLGQGLEFLIYFQGNSAPDKSGLPSDRFSAERTGGSVSTLTIQRTQQEDSAVYLCASSLFGDNSPLHFGNGTRLTVT.